This TCR beta chain came from a study of EBV T-cell therapy then PD-1 blockade in nasopharyngeal carcinoma. Treatment here: AdE1-LMPpoly-expanded autologous EBV-specific T-cell therapy followed by anti-PD-1 nivolumab. The CDR3 is 16 residues long. Germline loops: CDR1 SGHDT, CDR2 YYEEEE. The J segment lost 6 bases and the V segment lost 3 bases, leaving 15 bases of the junction unmatched. Sequencing used immunoSEQ multiplex PCR; TCRdb keeps in-frame clones, though not all of them. The table lists over 15,000 clones, about four fifths of them singletons. Worth noting for this clone: Its antigen is not known.

The sequence came from a man aged 40-55 years with nasopharyngeal carcinoma. The chain links TRBV5-6 to TRBJ2-7, with 7 bases aligning to TRBD1. The material sequenced was CD8+ T cells from blood, taken at roughly day 35 from a patient whose treatment included autologous EBV-specific T cells and nivolumab. CDR3 sequence (DNA): TGTGCCAGCAGCTCATACCGGGACAGAAATCCTGGCGAGCAGTACTTC. It yields the protein CASSSYRDRNPGEQYF.